The clone carrying this T cell receptor beta chain came up many times. Its antigen is unknown. From germline, CDR1 is SGHTA and CDR2 FQGTGA. There are 14 residues in the CDR3. V gave up 5 bases and J gave up 1 base; unmatched junction bases: 3. The data were taken from a study of cytotoxic CD8 clonotypes in ibrutinib-treated CLL. Study-level points and caveats: Treatment saw public clonotypes, which were uncommon, either contract or stay stable.

Depth targeted 1 in 200,000 to 1 in 1 million T cells, averaging 10x coverage per clonotype. Generated by immunoSEQ multiplex PCR, the TCRdb table keeps only in-frame clones and is missing some. The sample carries roughly 58,000 clones, 50% to 70% recorded once. The sample here was PBMCs, taken at disease progression, from a patient treated with ibrutinib. The source is a human donor with chronic lymphocytic leukemia. The chain carries TRBV7-3 and TRBJ2-7; 9 nucleotides align to TRBD2. CDR3 sequence reads: CASSPTSGSYEQYF. Written as DNA, the CDR3 is TGTGCCAGCAGCCCAACTAGCGGGTCCTACGAGCAGTACTTC.